The following is a T cell receptor (beta chain) sequence with its context. This sample is part of a study of shared clonotypes between healthy human individuals. In the naive CD8 group, cells lacked CD45RO and were positively selected for CCR7, so terminally differentiated effector memory CD45RA+ cells were left out. Trimming took off 5 bases at V and 5 bases at J, with 10 bases between the two ends. Per the germline V gene, CDR1 is LNHDA and CDR2 is SQIVND (reference sequence). The CDR3 runs to 13 residues. Clones were read by immunoSEQ multiplex PCR, and TCRdb kept only the in-frame ones, dropping some. This table has roughly 2,000,000 clones, around 95% appearing once.

The material sequenced was naive CD8+ T cells from PBMCs. The V call is TRBV19, the J call TRBJ1-5; D is ambiguous. The source is a man aged 18 to 29 in good health. Some clones in this sample may be carry-over from other donors' samples. The CDR3 nucleotides read TGTGCCAGTAGTGTTTCCATGGATCAGCCCCAGCATTTT. Its translation is CASSVSMDQPQHF.